This entry is about one T cell receptor beta chain. Antigen specificity is unknown. Treatment denoted: roughly 10-day PBMC culture with coronavirus spike peptide pools or control peptides (ViraFEST assay). Cultured CD4+ T cell DNA underwent sequencing with the Oncomine TCR Beta short-read assay. It was cultured CD4+ T cells from which genomic DNA was extracted. Using its own MiXCR run on the PCR reads, TCRdb lists one record per CDR3 protein. The repertoire holds several thousand distinct CDR3 sequences, with approximately 31% as singletons. These data belong to a study of vaccination and CD4 T cells after COVID-19. The CDR3 runs to 14 residues. V gave up 6 bases and J gave up 13 bases, with 19 bases separating them.

V is TRBV12-3 or TRBV12-4 and J is TRBJ1-6; D possibly corresponds to TRBD1 (5 bases). This sequence originates from a human donor who had recovered from COVID-19. The sequencing here drew on CD4+ T cells from blood, cultured in vitro, taken after SARS-CoV-2 vaccination. Here the CDR3 DNA reads TGTGCCAGCAGCGCCTCCGGGACGCTTGGGCCCCTCCACTTT. This translates into CASSASGTLGPLHF.